Below, 22 T cell receptor beta chains from the same sample are listed, as sequenced in a study of synovial regulatory T cells in juvenile arthritis. Only in-frame clones appear in the TCRdb table, and some are missing; sequencing was by immunoSEQ multiplex PCR. This specimen shows roughly 8,400 clones; the ten leading clones hold about 1.8%. Sequenced: Treg cells from blood. The subset denotes: remaining (HLA-DR-negative) circulating blood Treg cells. These TCRs come from a donor aged 2-30 years with juvenile idiopathic arthritis.

This chain joins TRBV19 and TRBJ1-1. The CDR3 runs 17 residues. DNA was not recorded. Germline lookup yields CDR1 LNHDA and CDR2 SQIVND (reference sequence). The CDR3 region is CASSTAWDGVVNTEAFF.

The rearrangement uses TRBV18 and TRBJ2-2; TCRdb proposes TRBD1, but this gene call is untestable without DNA. Germline V gene data show CDR1 as KGHSH and CDR2 as LQKENI. This CDR3 contains 17 residues. Nucleotide data are not available. The CDR3 loop reads CASSPRQRTRNTGELFF.

The chain combines TRBV4-2 with TRBJ2-5; checking the TCRdb D call of TRBD1 is not possible without DNA. Germline lookup yields CDR1 LGHNA and CDR2 YNFKEQ. This CDR3 is built from 13 residues. No nucleotide data were recorded. The CDR3 loop is CASSPMSQETQYF.

This rearrangement joins TRBV27 to TRBJ2-3; the TCRdb D gene call, TRBD2, has no DNA to confirm it. This CDR3 contains 19 residues. The protein alone is recorded here. Germline CDR1 and CDR2: MNHEY and SMNVEV (reference sequence). The CDR3 protein is CASSLQGSGGLGSADTQYF.

The rearrangement links TRBV18 to TRBJ1-2. Germline V gene data show CDR1 as KGHSH and CDR2 as LQKENI. There are 13 residues in the CDR3. Only the protein sequence is given. The CDR3 sequence is CASSPFNEYGYTF.

The rearrangement links TRBV7-9 to TRBJ2-2; checking the TCRdb D call of TRBD2 is not possible without DNA. This CDR3 is 11 amino acids long. The DNA is unrecorded. Germline V lookup: CDR1 SEHNR, CDR2 FQNEAQ (reference sequence). The CDR3 region is CASSRGGELFF.

The chain couples TRBV7-2 to TRBJ2-4; TCRdb names TRBD1, which stays unverified in the absence of DNA. CDR1 is SGHTA, CDR2 FQGNSA, per germline. The CDR3 extends over 14 amino acids. The nucleotide record is missing. CDR3: CASGFAGPKNIQYF.

The rearrangement uses TRBV7-2 and TRBJ2-7; the TCRdb D gene call, TRBD1, has no DNA to confirm it. The CDR3 is 14 residues long. No DNA is listed. CDR1 and CDR2 (germline): SGHTA, FQGNSA. CDR3 region: CASGSQVGSYEQYF.

V usage is TRBV9 and J usage is TRBJ2-3. Germline values: CDR1 SGDLS, CDR2 YYNGEE. This CDR3 has 14 amino acids. No DNA has been recorded. CDR3 region: CASSVGPDTDTQYF.

V gene TRBV10-3 combines with J gene TRBJ2-1; the D call from TCRdb, TRBD1, cannot be confirmed without DNA. CDR3 length equals 13 residues. There is no recorded DNA. Germline assignment: CDR1 ENHRY and CDR2 SYGVKD. CDR3: CAISFDREQEQFF.

V is TRBV6-7 and J is TRBJ2-5; absent DNA, TCRdb's TRBD2 call cannot be checked. TRBV6-7 carries the ORF label, with uncertain function. The CDR3 covers 14 residues. No DNA is listed. CDR3 amino acids: CASKRGGYQETQYF.

This rearrangement joins TRBV6-6 to TRBJ2-2. Germline loops: CDR1 MNHNY, CDR2 SVGAGI (reference sequence). The length of the CDR3 is 11 residues. DNA is not on record. CDR3 sequence reads: CAVGVSGELFF.

The chain recombines TRBV6-6 with TRBJ1-4. There are 15 residues in the CDR3. No DNA accompanies this entry. The germline V gene encodes CDR1 MNHNY and CDR2 SVGAGI (reference sequence). CDR3 amino acids: CASSYSGFDGEKLFF.

V usage is TRBV18 and J usage is TRBJ2-7; TCRdb proposes TRBD1, but this gene call is untestable without DNA. CDR1 and CDR2 (germline): KGHSH, LQKENI. This CDR3 has 14 residues. The DNA is not on file. The chain's CDR3 is CASSPRQGAGEQYF.

In terms of frequency, this clone is medium-sized. V and J are TRBV9 and TRBJ1-2; TCRdb selects TRBD1, and the lack of DNA leaves this call unchecked. Germline loops: CDR1 SGDLS, CDR2 YYNGEE. The CDR3 loop spans 15 amino acids. The DNA sequence is not available. This CDR3 reads CASSARTGVSYGYTF.

The chain has TRBV27 and TRBJ1-2; the TCRdb call, TRBD1, lacks DNA for checking. The length of the CDR3 is 13 residues. Only the protein is available. The germline CDR1 and CDR2 sequences are MNHEY and SMNVEV (reference sequence). This CDR3 is CASSFTGNYGYTF.

The CDR3 here is CASSGLRANTGELFF. The chain is built from TRBV18 and TRBJ2-2; without DNA, the TCRdb call of TRBD2 cannot be checked. The CDR3 is 15 amino acids. Only the protein is on record. Germline lookup yields CDR1 KGHSH and CDR2 LQKENI.

This clone shows up as medium-sized by frequency. This chain connects TRBV5-1 to TRBJ1-1; with no DNA, the TCRdb D assignment of TRBD1 cannot be verified. Germline loops: CDR1 SGHRS, CDR2 YFSETQ. This CDR3 is built from 15 residues. This entry has no DNA. The CDR3 sequence: CASSGGTELNTEAFF.

V and J are TRBV6-5 and TRBJ2-7; TCRdb reports TRBD1, a call that lacks DNA to check it against. CDR1 and CDR2 from the germline V gene are MNHEY and SVGAGI. The CDR3 runs 15 residues. A DNA sequence was not provided. CDR3 loop: CASSYSGTIYHEQYF.

The chain is built from TRBV7-2 and TRBJ1-5. Looked up from germline, CDR1 is SGHTA and CDR2 is FQGNSA. The CDR3 is 15 residues long. No DNA is recorded. This chain's CDR3 is CASSFATTVAQPQHF.

This chain joins TRBV18 and TRBJ1-1; TCRdb's D call of TRBD1 is untestable without DNA. Germline V lookup: CDR1 KGHSH, CDR2 LQKENI. CDR3 length: 14 amino acids. Only the protein sequence is given. CDR3 protein: CASSPGQENTEAFF.

The rearrangement joins TRBV28 to TRBJ1-4; absent DNA, TCRdb's TRBD1 call cannot be checked. The CDR3 extends over 15 amino acids. No DNA accompanies this entry. The germline V gene has CDR1 MDHEN and CDR2 SYDVKM. The CDR3 protein is CASSLRTGLNEKLFF.